The rows below give T cell receptor beta chains drawn from one sample of a study of shared clonotypes between healthy human individuals. TCRdb's table, derived via immunoSEQ multiplex PCR, lists solely in-frame clones and lacks some. In the table there are 1.4 million to 1.5 million clones, around 97% of which are singletons. The sequenced sample consisted of naive CD4+ T cells sorted from blood. Receptors originate from a young man in good health. Both conserved end residues are part of each CDR3. A D gene is named only where the DNA matches it firmly. Expanded clones get a size class; other rows say once, few or many, or leave the size out.

>TRBV2|TRBJ2-2|NA|NA
TGTGCCAGCTCTCCCGGGACGGTGAACACCGGGGAGCTGTTTTTT
CASSPGTVNTGELFF
>TRBV9|TRBJ1-1|NA|NA
TGTGCCAGCAGCGACAGGGCCCGCGGCACTGAAGCTTTCTTT
CASSDRARGTEAFF
>TRBV10-2|TRBJ2-1|NA|TRBD2
TGCGCCAGCAGCGCCGGGGGGGCGGGAGGTTACAATGAGCAGTTCTTC
CASSAGGAGGYNEQFF
>TRBV27|TRBJ1-4|few|TRBD1
TGTGCCAGCAAGAGCAGGGGGGATGAAAAACTGTTTTTT
CASKSRGDEKLFF
>TRBV7-3|TRBJ2-1|NA|TRBD1
TGTGCCAGCAGCTCGAACGCAGGGGGCAATGAGCAGTTCTTC
CASSSNAGGNEQFF
>TRBV27|TRBJ1-1|NA|NA
TGTGCCAGCAGTTTCCCGGGGAACACTGAAGCTTTCTTT
CASSFPGNTEAFF
>TRBV28|TRBJ2-7|NA|TRBD2
TGTGCCAGCAGCCAACGACTAGCGGGGTCCTACGAGCAGTACTTC
CASSQRLAGSYEQYF
>TRBV4-2|TRBJ2-5|NA|TRBD1
TGTGCCAGCAGCCAAGAACAGGGGGAAGAGACCCAGTACTTC
CASSQEQGEETQYF
>TRBV5-8|TRBJ2-7|once|TRBD2
TGTGCCAGCAGCTTGGGGGGGATGGGACTAGCGGGCTCCTACGAGCAGTACTTC
CASSLGGMGLAGSYEQYF
>TRBV6-6|TRBJ1-2|NA|NA
TGTGCCAGCAGTTACGGACAGTTAGGCTACACCTTC
CASSYGQLGYTF
>TRBV6-4|TRBJ2-2|NA|NA
TGTGCCAGCAGACCCTCTAGTACCGGGGAGCTGTTTTTT
CASRPSSTGELFF
>TRBV7-8|TRBJ2-1|once|NA
TGTGCCAGCAGCTTAACGCAGGCCGAGCAGTTCTTC
CASSLTQAEQFF
>TRBV9|TRBJ1-5|NA|TRBD1
TGTGCCAGCAGTGACGACAGGGGAGGTAATCAGCCCCAGCATTTT
CASSDDRGGNQPQHF
>TRBV5-1|TRBJ1-4|NA|NA
TGCGCCAGCAGCGCCAGGGAAATAGACCGCGATGAAAAACTGTTTTTT
CASSAREIDRDEKLFF
>TRBV5-8|TRBJ2-3|NA|TRBD2
TGTGCCTCCCGGGTTAGCGGGCTCCTCCTTAGCACAGATACGCAGTATTTT
CASRVSGLLLSTDTQYF
>TRBV7-2|TRBJ1-3|NA|NA
TGTGCCAGCAGCCGGGACGGTAGAAACACCATATATTTT
CASSRDGRNTIYF
>TRBV30|TRBJ2-7|NA|TRBD1
TGTGCCTGGGGGACCGGGACAGCAAACTACGAGCAGTACTTC
CAWGTGTANYEQYF
>TRBV28|TRBJ2-7|NA|TRBD2
TGTGCCAGCAGTTTCCCTCTAGCGGGAAGCTCCTACGAGCAGTACTTC
CASSFPLAGSSYEQYF
>TRBV11-2|TRBJ2-3|NA|NA
TGTGCCAGCAGCATCGGCGACAGAGACACAGATACGCAGTATTTT
CASSIGDRDTDTQYF
>TRBV5-1|TRBJ2-5|NA|TRBD1
TGCGCCAGCAGAAAGACAGGGAAACAAGAGACCCAGTACTTC
CASRKTGKQETQYF
>TRBV10-3|TRBJ2-1|NA|TRBD2
TGTGCCAATAGCGGGAGGGCCCAGAGCTCCTACAATGAGCAGTTCTTC
CANSGRAQSSYNEQFF
>TRBV9|TRBJ1-1|NA|NA
TGTGCCAGCAGCGTAATTTCAGAGAACACTGAAGCTTTCTTT
CASSVISENTEAFF
>TRBV5-6|TRBJ2-1|NA|NA
TGTGCCAGCAGCTTGTATAGTACCTACAATGAGCAGTTCTTC
CASSLYSTYNEQFF
>TRBV10-3|TRBJ1-1|NA|TRBD1
TGTGCCATCTCCCACGGACAGGGGGGGGAAGCTTTCTTT
CAISHGQGGEAFF
>TRBV28|TRBJ2-1|NA|NA
TGTGCCAGCAGTTTTCCAGGGGAGCAGTTCTTC
CASSFPGEQFF
>TRBV2|TRBJ2-7|NA|TRBD1
TGTGCCAGCAGTGGGACAGGGGGCGGATACGAGCAGTACTTC
CASSGTGGGYEQYF
>TRBV11-2|TRBJ1-1|NA|NA
TGTGCCAGCAGCCACCCAGGAACTGAAGCTTTCTTT
CASSHPGTEAFF
>TRBV19|TRBJ2-6|NA|NA
TGTGCCAGTAGCGGGGTTTGGCACACCGTAGTACTCTCTGGGGCCAACGTCCTGACTTTC
CASSGVWHTVVLSGANVLTF
>TRBV28|TRBJ1-1|NA|NA
TGTGCCAGCAGAATCCTGAACACTGAAGCTTTCTTT
CASRILNTEAFF
>TRBV28|TRBJ2-7|NA|NA
TGTGCCAGCGCTTCCGGACTCGAGCAGTACTTC
CASASGLEQYF
>TRBV15|TRBJ2-6|NA|NA
TGTGCCACCAGCAGAGCCTTCTCTGGGGCCAACGTCCTGACTTTC
CATSRAFSGANVLTF
>TRBV5-1|TRBJ2-5|once|NA
TGCGCCAGCAGCCGGGACCCGCTTACAAGTGAGACCCAGTACTTC
CASSRDPLTSETQYF
>TRBV28|TRBJ2-2|NA|NA
TGTGCCGCCAGCACTGACCACAACACCGGGGAGCTGTTTTTT
CAASTDHNTGELFF
>TRBV7-9|TRBJ2-7|NA|NA
TGTGCCAGCAGCTTACCCCGAGGCAGGGTCTACGAGCAGTACTTC
CASSLPRGRVYEQYF
>TRBV5-4|TRBJ2-7|NA|NA
TGTGCCAGCAGCTTGGATGGGTACGAGCAGTACTTC
CASSLDGYEQYF
>TRBV19|TRBJ2-1|NA|TRBD2
TGTGCCAGTATGCCGCGGGAGCGAGCCTACAATGAGCAGTTCTTC
CASMPRERAYNEQFF
>TRBV10-1|TRBJ2-3|NA|TRBD2
TGCGCCAGCAGCATATTAGCGGGAGGGGGCACAGATACGCAGTATTTT
CASSILAGGGTDTQYF
>TRBV25-1|TRBJ2-7|once|NA
TGTGCCAGCTCTAGGGGGAGAACTAACTACGAGCAGTACTTC
CASSRGRTNYEQYF
>TRBV15|TRBJ2-1|NA|NA
TGTGCCACCAGCAGAGGGCGAGCTTGGGCGGAAGAATACAATGAGCAGTTCTTC
CATSRGRAWAEEYNEQFF
>TRBV9|TRBJ2-5|NA|TRBD2
TGTGCCAGCAGCGTAGATCCCTCGGGAGGACTTTCTGAGACCCAGTACTTC
CASSVDPSGGLSETQYF
>TRBV4-3|TRBJ2-1|NA|NA
TGCGCCAGCAGCCACAGGCAGGGGATGGAGCAGTTCTTC
CASSHRQGMEQFF
>TRBV5-1|TRBJ1-2|NA|TRBD1
TGCGCCAGCAGCTTACTACAGGGGGCCTATGGCTACACCTTC
CASSLLQGAYGYTF